This entry lists 8 T cell receptor beta chains sequenced from one sample in a study of PD-1 blockade in classical Hodgkin lymphoma. The time point here: newly diagnosed, previously untreated cHL patient sample. Libraries were prepared by immunoSEQ multiplex PCR; TCRdb keeps only in-frame clonotypes and omits some of them. The data hold about 15,000 clones, with 80% to 90% observed a single time. The sequencing sample was made of peripheral blood mononuclear cells (PBMCs). The receptors derive from a human donor with classical Hodgkin lymphoma.

The J gene is TRBJ2-5, the V gene TRBV27, with D possibly being TRBD1 (6 bases). Trimming took off 3 bases at V and 3 bases at J, with 11 bases between the two ends. The CDR3 has 14 amino acids. Germline-derived CDR1 and CDR2 are MNHEY and SMNVEV (reference sequence). This chain's CDR3 is CASSLARGEETQYF. As DNA, the CDR3 is TGTGCCAGCAGTTTGGCCAGGGGCGAAGAGACCCAGTACTTC.

Here the CDR3 reads CASLAGRGEQFF. CDR3 DNA sequence: TGTGCCAGCCTTGCGGGAAGAGGGGAGCAGTTCTTC. The genes are TRBV25-1 and TRBJ2-1; D is possibly TRBD2 (6 bases). Trimming pared 8 bases from V and 10 bases from J, leaving 15 bases between. This CDR3 region has 12 residues. Germline CDR1 and CDR2: MGHDK and SYGVNS.

The chain joins TRBV12-2 to TRBJ2-1; the table calls TRBD1, which could not be checked here. TRBV12-2 constitutes a pseudogene. The CDR3 length is 15 residues. As DNA, the CDR3 is TGTGCAAGTCGCCCTCAGTGGGCAGGGAACGGCGAGCAGTTCTTC. It is translated as CASRPQWAGNGEQFF.

V usage is TRBV7-9 and J usage is TRBJ1-4, with unresolved D. In germline, CDR1 is SEHNR, CDR2 FQNEAQ (reference sequence). CDR3 length equals 12 residues. Trimming left V 2 bases short and J 10 bases short, with 8 bases between. In nucleotides, the CDR3 is TGTGCCAGCAGCTTATTTGCGGGAAAACTGTTTTTT. This translates into CASSLFAGKLFF.

CDR3 nucleotides: TGTGCCAGCAGGGGAGCTAGCGGGAGCGGTACAGATACGCAGTATTTT. Translation gives CASRGASGSGTDTQYF. The chain couples TRBV28 to TRBJ2-3, with 10 bases that match TRBD2. CDR1 is MDHEN, CDR2 SYDVKM, per germline. After removal of 6 bases from V and 3 bases from J, the junction contained 9 bases not matched to a gene. The CDR3 length is 16 residues.

The chain combines TRBV18 with TRBJ2-5; the D gene is possibly TRBD1 (6 bases). Germline CDR1 reads KGHSH; CDR2 reads LQKENI. V lost 1 base and J 0 bases, leaving 9 bases between the germline ends. The CDR3 spans 15 residues. Written as DNA, the CDR3 is TGTGCCAGCTCACCACTGGGGGCTTACCAAGAGACCCAGTACTTC. Translating gives CASSPLGAYQETQYF.

This clone was picked up one time. The J gene is TRBJ2-1, the V gene TRBV5-1; TRBD2 is a possible D gene (6 bases). There are 14 residues in the CDR3. Germline V CDR1 and CDR2: SGHRS, YFSETQ. Trimming cost V 2 bases and J 5 bases, with 11 bases left between them. The CDR3 nucleotides read TGCGCCAGCAGCTTTGTAGGAGGGGACAATGAGCAGTTCTTC. Protein sequence: CASSFVGGDNEQFF.

The rearrangement joins TRBV6-4 to TRBJ1-5; D is unresolved. CDR3 length: 14 residues. V was clipped by 6 bases and J by 5 bases, with 14 bases between them. Germline V lookup: CDR1 MRHNA, CDR2 SNTAGT. CDR3 in DNA: TGTGCCAGCAGGGGAAGGTCGAACCATCAGCCCCAGCATTTT. The encoded protein is CASRGRSNHQPQHF.